Below are 28 T cell receptor beta chains sequenced from a single sample in a study of blood T cell repertoires in COVID-19. Using immunoSEQ multiplex PCR, the repertoire was profiled, and TCRdb retains in-frame clones only, with some absent. The sample records approximately 300,000 clones, more than 75% being singletons. Material: PBMCs or T cells enriched from blood (not recorded which). These receptor sequences come from a woman younger than 35 who had recovered from COVID-19.

The V call is TRBV9, the J call TRBJ1-2; D is possibly TRBD1 (6 bases). CDR1 and CDR2 (germline): SGDLS, YYNGEE. V was shortened by 1 base and J by 5 bases, with 18 bases between the two germline ends. This CDR3 comprises 16 residues. DNA of the CDR3: TGTGCCAGCAGCGTACCCGCAGGGGCCGGGTCGTATGGCTACACCTTC. Its translation: CASSVPAGAGSYGYTF.

The chain couples TRBV27 to TRBJ2-7; 9 bases align to TRBD1. There are 12 residues in the CDR3. Germline lookup yields CDR1 MNHEY and CDR2 SMNVEV (reference sequence). V gave up 6 bases and J gave up 6 bases; unmatched junction bases: 3. The DNA for the CDR3 is TGTGCCAGCAGGACAGGGGGAGTCGAGCAGTACTTC. Protein: CASRTGGVEQYF.

The chain carries TRBV6-5 and TRBJ1-6; no definite D call. Germline V gene lookup returns CDR1 MNHEY and CDR2 SVGAGI. V was trimmed by 0 bases and J by 8 bases, leaving 14 bases between them. CDR3 length: 16 residues. CDR3 region: CASSYSRSGLDSPLHF. The CDR3 DNA reads TGTGCCAGCAGTTACTCGAGATCGGGGTTGGATTCACCCCTCCACTTT.

The rearrangement links TRBV20-1 to TRBJ2-1, with D maybe TRBD2 (5 bases). The CDR3 totals 11 residues. Trimming took 5 bases from V and 12 from J, leaving 14 bases between them. The germline V gene has CDR1 DFQATT and CDR2 SNEGSKA (reference sequence). The DNA for the CDR3 is TGCAGTGCTGGGGTGGCGGGTGTGCAGTTCTTC. Encoded protein: CSAGVAGVQFF.

This chain connects TRBV12-3 or TRBV12-4 to TRBJ1-5; TRBD1 might be the D (6 bases). CDR3 length: 13 amino acids. V was trimmed by 6 bases and J by 1 base, leaving 7 bases between them. Here the CDR3 reads CASRRGSNQPQHF. CDR3 nucleotide sequence: TGTGCCAGCAGAAGGGGGAGCAATCAGCCCCAGCATTTT.

This clone showed up many times. The chain has TRBV2 and TRBJ2-5; a possible D gene is TRBD2 (6 bases). The germline V gene has CDR1 SNHLY and CDR2 FYNNEI. Trimming left V 4 bases short and J 5 bases short, with 14 bases between. CDR3 size: 14 residues. The CDR3: CASSGLGGSETQYF. For the CDR3, the DNA is TGTGCCAGCAGTGGCTTGGGGGGATCGGAGACCCAGTACTTC.

The chain carries TRBV4-1 and TRBJ2-7; D might be TRBD1 (5 bases). Trimming stripped 1 base from V and 1 base from J, with 14 bases between. The germline CDR1 and CDR2 sequences are MGHRA and YSYEKL. The CDR3 extends over 16 amino acids. In DNA form, the CDR3 reads TGCGCCAGCAGCCAAGTAGGGGCAGGGCGGTCCTACGAGCAGTACTTC. This gives the protein CASSQVGAGRSYEQYF.

This clone occurred once. The chain joins TRBV7-2 to TRBJ2-1; 8 bases fit TRBD2. CDR3 length: 12 residues. The V gene's germline CDR1 is SGHTA and CDR2 FQGNSA. V shed 5 bases and J 6 bases; nucleotides not matched to a gene: 0. In nucleotides, the CDR3 is TGTGCCAGCAGCCGGGGGGGCAATGAGCAGTTCTTC. Translating it yields CASSRGGNEQFF. Full variable domain (outside the CDR3, taken from reference TRBV7-2 and TRBJ2-1): GAGVSQSPSNKVTEKGKDVELRCDPISGHTALYWYRQSLGQGLEFLIYFQGNSAPDKSGLPSDRFSAERTGGSVSTLTIQRTQQEDSAVYLCASSRGGNEQFFGPGTRLTVL.

The rearrangement joins TRBV11-1 to TRBJ1-4, with a tentative D call TRBD1 (5 bases). The germline gives CDR1 SGHAT, CDR2 FQDESV (reference sequence). Trimming stripped 5 bases from V and 8 bases from J, with 15 bases between. This CDR3 has 14 amino acids. The CDR3 sequence is CASSHETEYEKLFF. The CDR3 bases are TGTGCCAGCAGCCATGAGACAGAATACGAAAAACTGTTTTTT.

This rearrangement joins TRBV7-6 to TRBJ2-5; 11 bases map to TRBD2. The J segment lost 5 bases and the V segment lost 5 bases, leaving 7 bases of the junction unmatched. The CDR3 spans 15 residues. Germline CDR1 is SGHVS and CDR2 is FNYEAQ. CDR3 amino acids: CASSKGLAAMETQYF. In nucleotides, the CDR3 is TGTGCCAGCAGCAAGGGACTAGCGGCTATGGAGACCCAGTACTTC.

The gene calls are TRBV5-1 and TRBJ2-7, with 9 bases that match TRBD1. J gave up 4 bases and V 4 bases, and 6 bases lay outside the gene matches. The CDR3 loop spans 14 amino acids. The germline CDR1 and CDR2 sequences are SGHRS and YFSETQ. This CDR3 reads CASSRTGVGYEQYF. Written as DNA, the CDR3 is TGCGCCAGCAGCCGGACAGGGGTAGGATACGAGCAGTACTTC.

The J gene is TRBJ2-7, the V gene TRBV27; tentative D call: TRBD1 (6 bases). Germline V CDR1 and CDR2: MNHEY, SMNVEV (reference sequence). Trimming took off 5 bases at V and 4 bases at J, with 12 bases between the two ends. The CDR3 runs to 13 residues. CDR3 sequence (DNA): TGTGCCAGCAGTGTGACAGGCCATTACGAGCAGTACTTC. This sequence encodes CASSVTGHYEQYF.

The gene calls are TRBV7-3 and TRBJ1-1; 7 nucleotides align to TRBD1. Trimming at V came to 5 bases and at J to 3 bases, leaving 6 bases not matched to a gene. The CDR3 sequence is 14 residues long. Germline CDR1 reads SGHTA; CDR2 reads FQGTGA. CDR3 sequence (DNA): TGTGCCAGCAGCCCCACAGGGGAGTACACTGAAGCTTTCTTT. This sequence encodes CASSPTGEYTEAFF.

This clone has a single count. The chain links TRBV9 to TRBJ2-5; 12 nucleotides align to TRBD2. The germline gives CDR1 SGDLS, CDR2 YYNGEE. With 4 bases clipped from V and 5 bases from J, the junction kept 15 bases outside the gene matches. The length of the CDR3 is 18 residues. The CDR3 here is CASSFRPGTSGSRETQYF. The CDR3 DNA reads TGTGCCAGCAGCTTCCGTCCCGGGACTAGCGGGTCGAGGGAGACCCAGTACTTC.

The V call is TRBV2, the J call TRBJ1-6, with 8 bases fitting TRBD1. This CDR3 spans 13 amino acids. Unmatched junction bases numbered 4, after V lost 5 bases and J lost 10 bases. Germline V lookup: CDR1 SNHLY, CDR2 FYNNEI. The CDR3 region is CASSTGGESPLHF. CDR3 bases: TGTGCCAGCAGTACAGGGGGAGAATCACCCCTCCACTTT.

This clone was picked up one time. This rearrangement joins TRBV2 to TRBJ1-5; the D gene is possibly TRBD1 (5 bases). The germline CDR1 and CDR2 sequences are SNHLY and FYNNEI. The CDR3 sequence is 14 residues long. V was clipped by 2 bases and J by 4 bases, with 9 bases between them. CDR3 in DNA: TGTGCCAGCAGTGAAAGGGGTAGGAATCAGCCCCAGCATTTT. It is translated as CASSERGRNQPQHF.

The chain employs TRBV5-4 and TRBJ2-5; 12 bases agree with TRBD2. Germline CDR1 reads SGHNT; CDR2 reads YYREEE (reference sequence). This CDR3 spans 16 amino acids. The J segment lost 5 bases and the V segment lost 4 bases, leaving 9 bases of the junction unmatched. The DNA for the CDR3 is TGTGCCAGCAGCCCACGGACTAGCGGGGAGGGGGAGACCCAGTACTTC. Protein: CASSPRTSGEGETQYF.

The chain joins TRBV6-6 to TRBJ2-7, with TRBD2 matching 9 bases. CDR3 size: 15 residues. V shed 5 bases and J 1 base; nucleotides not matched to a gene: 6. From germline, CDR1 is MNHNY and CDR2 SVGAGI (reference sequence). CDR3 sequence: CASSLNSGGSYEQYF. DNA of the CDR3: TGTGCCAGCAGTCTGAATAGCGGGGGTTCCTACGAGCAGTACTTC.

The V call is TRBV7-8, the J call TRBJ2-7; D perhaps matches TRBD2 (6 bases). Germline CDR1 reads SGHVS; CDR2 reads FQNEAQ. There are 13 residues in the CDR3. Trimming removed 2 bases at V and 8 bases at J, with 13 bases between. CDR3 protein: CASSLREISQQYF. CDR3 coding DNA: TGTGCCAGCAGCTTACGGGAGATCTCGCAGCAGTACTTC. The entire variable domain, with the rest obtained from reference TRBV7-8 and TRBJ2-7, is as follows: GAGVSQSPRYKVAKRGQDVALRCDPISGHVSLFWYQQALGQGPEFLTYFQNEAQLDKSGLPSDRFFAERPEGSVSTLKIQRTQQEDSAVYLCASSLREISQQYFGPGTRLTVT.

The gene calls are TRBV28 and TRBJ1-6; tentative D call: TRBD1 (5 bases). The germline gives CDR1 MDHEN, CDR2 SYDVKM. Trimming cost V 7 bases and J 7 bases, with 20 bases left between them. There are 16 residues in the CDR3. This CDR3 is CASTRYGGGTNSPLHF. In DNA, the CDR3 is TGTGCCAGCACCCGGTACGGGGGGGGAACAAATTCACCCCTCCACTTT. The full variable domain, rest sourced from reference TRBV28 and TRBJ1-6, is DVKVTQSSRYLVKRTGEKVFLECVQDMDHENMFWYRQDPGLGLRLIYFSYDVKMKEKGDIPEGYSVSREKKERFSLILESASTNQTSMYLCASTRYGGGTNSPLHFGNGTRLTVT.

The chain links TRBV29-1 to TRBJ2-7; D perhaps matches TRBD1 (6 bases). There are 13 residues in the CDR3. CDR1 and CDR2 (germline): SQVTM, ANQGSEA. Trimming left V 6 bases short and J 4 bases short, with 16 bases between. CDR3 coding DNA: TGCAGCGTCAGCGACACAGGGCTGTACGAGCAGTACTTC. This translates into CSVSDTGLYEQYF.

The chain uses TRBV7-9 and TRBJ1-2; no definite D call. This CDR3 comprises 15 residues. V lost 5 bases and J lost 5, with 18 bases in between. Germline CDR1 SEHNR, CDR2 FQNEAQ (reference sequence). CDR3 DNA sequence: TGTGCCAGCAGCCTGGGTGGAGGTCGCATATATGGCTACACCTTC. Translating gives CASSLGGGRIYGYTF.

The gene calls are TRBV29-1 and TRBJ1-2; possible D gene TRBD1, 6 bases. From germline, CDR1 is SQVTM and CDR2 ANQGSEA. The CDR3 contains 13 residues. With 5 bases removed from V and 7 bases from J, the gap between germline ends came to 17 bases. The CDR3 sequence: CSVLSEGETGYTF. The DNA for the CDR3 is TGCAGCGTTCTATCTGAGGGGGAGACTGGCTACACCTTC.

Note on this clone: The sample holds other DNA sequences that translate to the same CDR3. The rearrangement uses TRBV7-3 and TRBJ2-1; 10 bases map to TRBD2. CDR1 SGHTA and CDR2 FQGTGA come from the germline V gene. The CDR3 extends over 14 amino acids. After removal of 4 bases from V and 3 bases from J, the junction contained 0 bases not matched to a gene. CDR3 nucleotides: TGTGCCAGCAGCTCTAGCGGGAGCTACAATGAGCAGTTCTTC. Encoded protein: CASSSSGSYNEQFF.

For the CDR3, the DNA is TGCGCCAGCAGCTTAGCGGGAGTCAGCACAGATACGCAGTATTTT. Protein sequence: CASSLAGVSTDTQYF. J is TRBJ2-3 and V is TRBV5-1, with 8 bases aligning to TRBD2. V gave up 2 bases and J gave up 0 bases; unmatched junction bases: 2. The CDR3 loop spans 15 amino acids. Germline V gene sequence: CDR1 SGHRS, CDR2 YFSETQ.

This clone was observed a single time. This chain connects TRBV20-1 to TRBJ1-1; no clear D. This CDR3 has 11 residues. Trimming cost V 3 bases and J 4 bases, with 6 bases left between them. Germline V CDR1 and CDR2: DFQATT, SNEGSKA (reference sequence). The CDR3 region is CSASVGTEAFF. DNA of the CDR3: TGCAGTGCTAGCGTCGGCACTGAAGCTTTCTTT.

This clone was counted only a few times. CDR3: CASSPLTGSYGYTF. The CDR3 coding sequence is TGTGCCAGCAGCCCATTGACAGGGAGCTATGGCTACACCTTC. This rearrangement joins TRBV6-5 to TRBJ1-2; 7 nucleotides align to TRBD1. V dropped 6 bases and J dropped 4; count of bases not matched to a gene: 8. CDR1 is MNHEY and CDR2 is SVGAGI in the germline V gene. The CDR3 totals 14 residues.

The chain links TRBV19 to TRBJ1-6, with D possibly TRBD1 on 5 matching bases. Germline values: CDR1 LNHDA, CDR2 SQIVND (reference sequence). The CDR3 contains 15 residues. The V gene lost 6 bases and the J gene lost 7 bases, with 16 bases spanning the gap. The chain's CDR3 is CASSHSLGGNSPLHF. The DNA for the CDR3 is TGTGCCAGTAGCCATTCATTGGGGGGGAATTCACCCCTCCACTTT.